This T cell receptor (beta chain) originates from a study of T cells expressing NK-cell markers. Whole-study context: It was sorted CD3+CD56+NKG2C+, CD3+CD56+NKG2C- and CD3+CD56-NKG2C+ T cells that supplied the TCR beta repertoires. Seropositivity for HCMV was found in most of the eight sequenced donors, with one seronegative. Study results and caveats: Specificity for HCMV among expanded NKG2C+ T cell clones was not established.

As concerns this clonotype: The antigen remains undetermined.

5'RACE template switching built TCR beta cDNA with unique molecular identifiers. After re-calling the 5' RACE reads, TCRdb lists one entry per CDR3 protein, DNA absent. The sample has some 450,000 distinct CDR3 sequences. CDR1 and CDR2 (germline): SGHKS, YYEKEE (reference sequence). CDR3 length: 16 residues. The rearrangement uses TRBV5-5 and TRBJ2-3; the TCRdb call, TRBD2, lacks DNA for checking. Sequenced input: blood T cells: a sorted CD56 or NKG2C T cell subset, CD4+ or CD8+ T cells, or bulk PBMC T cells (not recorded which). The origin of this receptor is a woman between 18 and 75 years old in good health. CDR3 residues: CASSFVALRSTDTQYF.